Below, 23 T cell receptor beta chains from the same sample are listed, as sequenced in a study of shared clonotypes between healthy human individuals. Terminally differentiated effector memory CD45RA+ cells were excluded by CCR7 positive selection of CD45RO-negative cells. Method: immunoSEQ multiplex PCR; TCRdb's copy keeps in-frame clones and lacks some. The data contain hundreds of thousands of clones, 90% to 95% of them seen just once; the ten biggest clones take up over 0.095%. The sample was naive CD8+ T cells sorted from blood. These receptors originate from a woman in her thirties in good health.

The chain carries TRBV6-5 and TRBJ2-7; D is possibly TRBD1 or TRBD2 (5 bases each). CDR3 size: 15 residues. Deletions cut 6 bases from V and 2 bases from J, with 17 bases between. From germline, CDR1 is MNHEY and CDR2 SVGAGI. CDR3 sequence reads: CASSIYGTDPYEQYF. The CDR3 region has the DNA TGTGCCAGCAGCATCTACGGGACCGACCCCTACGAGCAGTACTTC.

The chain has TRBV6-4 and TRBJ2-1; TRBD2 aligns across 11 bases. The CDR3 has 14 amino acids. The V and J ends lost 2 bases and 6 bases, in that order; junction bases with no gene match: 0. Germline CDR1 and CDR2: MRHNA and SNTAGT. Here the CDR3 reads CASSDGTSGNEQFF. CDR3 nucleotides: TGTGCCAGCAGTGACGGGACTAGCGGCAATGAGCAGTTCTTC.

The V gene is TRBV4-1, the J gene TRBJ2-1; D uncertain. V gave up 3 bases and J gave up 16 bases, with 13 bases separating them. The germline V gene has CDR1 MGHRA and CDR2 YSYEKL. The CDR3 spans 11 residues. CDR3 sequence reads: CASSQGRYSFF. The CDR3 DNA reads TGCGCCAGCAGCCAGGGCCGCTATTCATTCTTC.

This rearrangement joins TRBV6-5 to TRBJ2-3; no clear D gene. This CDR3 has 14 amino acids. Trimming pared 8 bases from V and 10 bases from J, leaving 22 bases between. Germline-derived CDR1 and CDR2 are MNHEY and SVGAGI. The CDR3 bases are TGTGCCAGCTCCAAGGTCGGACCCCCGGATGCGCAGTATTTT. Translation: CASSKVGPPDAQYF.

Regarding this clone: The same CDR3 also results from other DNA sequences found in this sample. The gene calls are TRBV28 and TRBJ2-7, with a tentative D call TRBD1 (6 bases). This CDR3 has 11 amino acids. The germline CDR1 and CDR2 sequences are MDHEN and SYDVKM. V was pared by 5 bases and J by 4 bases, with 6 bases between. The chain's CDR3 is CASSQGYEQYF. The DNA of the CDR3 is TGTGCCAGCAGTCAGGGGTACGAGCAGTACTTC.

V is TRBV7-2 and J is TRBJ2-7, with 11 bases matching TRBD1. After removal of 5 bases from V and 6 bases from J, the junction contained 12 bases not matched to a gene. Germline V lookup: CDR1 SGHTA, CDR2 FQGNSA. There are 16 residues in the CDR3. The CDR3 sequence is CASSPDEDRGLFEQYF. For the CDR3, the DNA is TGTGCCAGCAGCCCGGACGAGGACAGGGGGCTCTTCGAGCAGTACTTC.

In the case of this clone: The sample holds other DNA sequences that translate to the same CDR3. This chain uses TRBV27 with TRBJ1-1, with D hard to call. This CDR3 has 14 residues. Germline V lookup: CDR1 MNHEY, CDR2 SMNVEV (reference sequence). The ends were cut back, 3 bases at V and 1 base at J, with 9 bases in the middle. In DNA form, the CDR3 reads TGTGCCAGCAGTTTTTTGGGAGCGAACACTGAAGCTTTCTTT. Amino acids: CASSFLGANTEAFF.

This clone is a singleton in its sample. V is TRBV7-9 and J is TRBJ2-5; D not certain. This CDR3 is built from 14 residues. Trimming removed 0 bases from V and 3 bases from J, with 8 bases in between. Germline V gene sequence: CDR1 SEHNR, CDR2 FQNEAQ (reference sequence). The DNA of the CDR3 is TGTGCCAGCAGCTTAGCTGGCTCCGAAGAGACCCAGTACTTC. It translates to CASSLAGSEETQYF.

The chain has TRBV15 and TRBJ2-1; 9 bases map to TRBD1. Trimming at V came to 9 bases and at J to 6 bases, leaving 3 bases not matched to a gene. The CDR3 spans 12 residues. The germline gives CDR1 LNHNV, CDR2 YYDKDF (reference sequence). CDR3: CATRDRANEQFF. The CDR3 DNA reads TGTGCCACAAGGGACAGGGCCAATGAGCAGTTCTTC.

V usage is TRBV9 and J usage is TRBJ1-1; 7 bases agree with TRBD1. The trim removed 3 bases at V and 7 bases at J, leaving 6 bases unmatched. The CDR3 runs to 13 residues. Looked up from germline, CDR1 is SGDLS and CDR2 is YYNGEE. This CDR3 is CASSGGTAGEAFF. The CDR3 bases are TGTGCCAGCAGCGGCGGGACAGCGGGTGAAGCTTTCTTT.

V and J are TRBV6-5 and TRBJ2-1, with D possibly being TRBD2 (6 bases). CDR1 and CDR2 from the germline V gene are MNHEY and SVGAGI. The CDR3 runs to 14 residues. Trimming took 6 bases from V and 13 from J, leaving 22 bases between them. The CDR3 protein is CASSYLGAGGEQFF. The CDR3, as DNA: TGTGCCAGCAGCTACCTCGGGGCCGGGGGAGAACAGTTCTTC.

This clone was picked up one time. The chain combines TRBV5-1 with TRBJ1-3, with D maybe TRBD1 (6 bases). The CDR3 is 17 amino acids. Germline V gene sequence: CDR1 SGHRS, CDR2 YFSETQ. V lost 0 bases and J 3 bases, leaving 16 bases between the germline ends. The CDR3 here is CASSLGMGRGFGNTIYF. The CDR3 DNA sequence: TGCGCCAGCAGCTTGGGGATGGGCAGGGGCTTTGGAAACACCATATATTTT.

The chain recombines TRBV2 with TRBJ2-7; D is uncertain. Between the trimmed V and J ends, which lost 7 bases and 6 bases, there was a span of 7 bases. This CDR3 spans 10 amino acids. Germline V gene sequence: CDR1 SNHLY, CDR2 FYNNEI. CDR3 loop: CASKRSEQYF. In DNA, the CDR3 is TGTGCCAGCAAGAGGTCCGAGCAGTACTTC. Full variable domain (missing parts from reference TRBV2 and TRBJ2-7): EPEVTQTPSHQVTQMGQEVILRCVPISNHLYFYWYRQILGQKVEFLVSFYNNEISEKSEIFDDQFSVERPDGSNFTLKIRSTKLEDSAMYFCASKRSEQYFGPGTRLTVT.

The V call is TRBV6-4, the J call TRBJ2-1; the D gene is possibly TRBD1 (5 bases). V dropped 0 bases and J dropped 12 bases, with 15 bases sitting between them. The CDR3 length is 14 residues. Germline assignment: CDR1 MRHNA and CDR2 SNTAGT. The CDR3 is CASSDSSRDRRQFF. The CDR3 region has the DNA TGTGCCAGCAGTGACTCGAGCAGGGATAGACGGCAGTTCTTC.

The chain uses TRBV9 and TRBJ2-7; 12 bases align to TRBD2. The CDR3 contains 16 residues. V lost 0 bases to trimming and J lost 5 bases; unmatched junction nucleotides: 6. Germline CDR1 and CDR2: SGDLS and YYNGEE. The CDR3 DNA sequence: TGTGCCAGCAGCGTAGCCCCGTCTAGCGGGAGGGACGAGCAGTACTTC. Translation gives CASSVAPSSGRDEQYF.

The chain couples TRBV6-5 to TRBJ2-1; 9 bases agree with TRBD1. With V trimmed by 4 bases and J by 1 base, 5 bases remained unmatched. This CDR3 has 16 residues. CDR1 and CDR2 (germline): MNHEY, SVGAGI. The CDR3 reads CASSLGTGFSYNEQFF. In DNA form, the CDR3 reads TGTGCCAGCAGTTTGGGGACAGGGTTTTCCTACAATGAGCAGTTCTTC.

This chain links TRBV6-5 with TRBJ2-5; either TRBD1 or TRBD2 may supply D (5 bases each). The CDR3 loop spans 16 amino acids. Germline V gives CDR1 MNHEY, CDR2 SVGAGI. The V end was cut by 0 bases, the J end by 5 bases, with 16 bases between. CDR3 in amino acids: CASSYSWTRGAETQYF. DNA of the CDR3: TGTGCCAGCAGTTACTCTTGGACGAGGGGCGCCGAGACCCAGTACTTC.

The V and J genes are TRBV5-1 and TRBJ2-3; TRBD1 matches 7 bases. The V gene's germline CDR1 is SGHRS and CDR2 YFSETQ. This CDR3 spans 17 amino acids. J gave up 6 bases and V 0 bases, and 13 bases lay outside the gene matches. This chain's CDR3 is CASSLDNRGRPGDTQYF. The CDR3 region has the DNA TGCGCCAGCAGCTTGGATAACAGGGGCCGCCCGGGTGATACGCAGTATTTT.

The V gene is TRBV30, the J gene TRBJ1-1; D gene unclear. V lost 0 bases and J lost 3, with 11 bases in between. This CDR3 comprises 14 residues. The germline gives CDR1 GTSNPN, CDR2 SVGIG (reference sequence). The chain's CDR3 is CAWSVNLWDTEAFF. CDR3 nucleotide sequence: TGTGCCTGGAGTGTAAATCTTTGGGACACTGAAGCTTTCTTT. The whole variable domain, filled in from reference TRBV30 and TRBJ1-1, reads SQTIHQWPATLVQPVGSPLSLECTVEGTSNPNLYWYRQAAGRGLQLLFYSVGIGQISSEVPQNLSASRPQDRQFILSSKKLLLSDSGFYLCAWSVNLWDTEAFFGQGTRLTVV.

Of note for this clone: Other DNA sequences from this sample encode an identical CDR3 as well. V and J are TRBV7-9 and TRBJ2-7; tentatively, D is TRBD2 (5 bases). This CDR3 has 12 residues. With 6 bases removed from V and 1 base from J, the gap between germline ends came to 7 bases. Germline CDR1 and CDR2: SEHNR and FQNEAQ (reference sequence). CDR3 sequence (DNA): TGTGCCAGCAGGTCGGGATCCTACGAGCAGTACTTC. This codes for CASRSGSYEQYF.

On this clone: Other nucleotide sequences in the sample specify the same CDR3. The CDR3 bases are TGTGCCAGCAGCACGGACGGAAACTATGGCTACACCTTC. It encodes CASSTDGNYGYTF. The V and J genes are TRBV11-2 and TRBJ1-2; D call uncertain. This CDR3 region has 13 residues. V lost 5 bases, J lost 2 bases, and 9 bases lay in between. The germline gives CDR1 SGHAT, CDR2 FQNNGV.

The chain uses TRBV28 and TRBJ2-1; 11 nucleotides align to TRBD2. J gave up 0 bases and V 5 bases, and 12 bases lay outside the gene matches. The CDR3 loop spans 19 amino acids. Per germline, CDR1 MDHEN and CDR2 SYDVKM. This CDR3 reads CASSPETSGAQRSYNEQFF. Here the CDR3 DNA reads TGTGCCAGCAGTCCCGAGACTAGCGGGGCTCAACGCTCCTACAATGAGCAGTTCTTC. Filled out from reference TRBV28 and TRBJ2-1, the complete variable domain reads DVKVTQSSRYLVKRTGEKVFLECVQDMDHENMFWYRQDPGLGLRLIYFSYDVKMKEKGDIPEGYSVSREKKERFSLILESASTNQTSMYLCASSPETSGAQRSYNEQFFGPGTRLTVL.

The CDR3 here is CATEGVGGTEAFF. The CDR3 DNA follows: TGTGCCACGGAGGGGGTAGGGGGCACTGAAGCTTTCTTT. This chain connects TRBV15 to TRBJ1-1, with D possibly TRBD1 on 6 matching bases. V was cut by 9 bases and J by 4 bases, with 15 bases left in between. The CDR3 contains 13 residues. CDR1 and CDR2 (germline): LNHNV, YYDKDF (reference sequence).